A selection of T cell receptor beta chains follows, all from one sample in a study of blood T cell repertoires in COVID-19. Libraries were prepared by immunoSEQ multiplex PCR; TCRdb keeps only in-frame clonotypes and omits some of them. The sample contains about 110,000 clones, about 90% of which appear only once. Sequences were obtained from peripheral blood. Every receptor here comes from a human donor in a cohort sampled during active COVID-19. Both conserved end residues are part of each CDR3. D genes are given only for firm matches. Clone size is stated in some rows and not others, as once, few, many or a class when expanded.

clone size: -
V gene: TRBV3-1/TRBV3-2
J gene: TRBJ1-1
D gene: -
CDR3 protein: CASSQLRVSEAFF
CDR3 DNA: TGTGCCAGCAGCCAGCTCAGGGTGTCTGAAGCTTTCTTT

clone size: -
V gene: TRBV7-2
J gene: TRBJ2-7
D gene: -
CDR3 protein: CASSLALGGAGYEQYF
CDR3 DNA: TGTGCCAGCAGCTTAGCTTTGGGCGGGGCGGGCTACGAGCAGTACTTC

clone size: -
V gene: TRBV10-2
J gene: TRBJ2-3
D gene: TRBD1
CDR3 protein: CASGDRVTDTQYF
CDR3 DNA: TGCGCCAGCGGGGACAGGGTCACAGATACGCAGTATTTT

clone size: -
V gene: TRBV7-7
J gene: TRBJ2-2
D gene: TRBD2
CDR3 protein: CASSNVLAGGPRELFF
CDR3 DNA: TGTGCTAGCAGCAATGTGCTAGCGGGAGGGCCGAGGGAGCTGTTTTTT

clone size: -
V gene: TRBV7-8
J gene: TRBJ2-1
D gene: -
CDR3 protein: CASSLEPSPGYNEQFF
CDR3 DNA: TGTGCCAGCAGCTTAGAGCCTAGTCCCGGGTACAATGAGCAGTTCTTC

clone size: -
V gene: TRBV10-1
J gene: TRBJ2-1
D gene: -
CDR3 protein: CASSEPGNEQFF
CDR3 DNA: TGCGCCAGCAGTGAGCCAGGCAATGAGCAGTTCTTC

clone size: -
V gene: TRBV5-1
J gene: TRBJ1-1
D gene: TRBD1
CDR3 protein: CASSLGQGITEAFF
CDR3 DNA: TGCGCCAGCAGCTTGGGACAGGGGATCACTGAAGCTTTCTTT

clone size: -
V gene: TRBV3-1/TRBV3-2
J gene: TRBJ2-4
D gene: -
CDR3 protein: CASSQDSIQYF
CDR3 DNA: TGTGCCAGCAGCCAAGACAGCATTCAGTACTTC

clone size: -
V gene: TRBV5-4
J gene: TRBJ1-5
D gene: -
CDR3 protein: CASSLGGGPNQPQHF
CDR3 DNA: TGTGCCAGCAGCTTAGGGGGGGGCCCTAATCAGCCCCAGCATTTT

clone size: -
V gene: TRBV10-3
J gene: TRBJ2-3
D gene: -
CDR3 protein: CAISTLGARGTDTQYF
CDR3 DNA: TGTGCCATCAGCACTTTAGGGGCAAGAGGCACAGATACGCAGTATTTT

clone size: -
V gene: TRBV11-2
J gene: TRBJ2-3
D gene: TRBD2
CDR3 protein: CASSLGTAGGGTDTQYF
CDR3 DNA: TGTGCCAGCAGCTTAGGGACCGCGGGAGGTGGCACAGATACGCAGTATTTT

clone size: -
V gene: TRBV7-2
J gene: TRBJ2-1
D gene: -
CDR3 protein: CASSLLSMSSYNEQFF
CDR3 DNA: TGTGCCAGCAGCTTATTATCCATGAGCTCCTACAATGAGCAGTTCTTC

clone size: -
V gene: TRBV21-1
J gene: TRBJ1-2
D gene: -
CDR3 protein: CASSPRTGRYYGYTF
CDR3 DNA: TGTGCCAGCAGCCCCCGGACTGGGCGATACTATGGCTACACCTTC

clone size: -
V gene: TRBV7-6
J gene: TRBJ2-5
D gene: -
CDR3 protein: CASSLLPYGETQYF
CDR3 DNA: TGTGCCAGCAGCTTACTGCCCTACGGAGAGACCCAGTACTTC

clone size: -
V gene: TRBV9
J gene: TRBJ1-3
D gene: -
CDR3 protein: CASSVWAGTGNTIYF
CDR3 DNA: TGTGCCAGCAGCGTCTGGGCAGGGACTGGAAACACCATATATTTT

clone size: -
V gene: TRBV29-1
J gene: TRBJ2-7
D gene: -
CDR3 protein: CSVEASVTYEQYF
CDR3 DNA: TGCAGCGTTGAAGCCTCGGTGACCTACGAGCAGTACTTC

clone size: -
V gene: TRBV5-1
J gene: TRBJ2-5
D gene: TRBD2
CDR3 protein: CASSFSGVSETQYF
CDR3 DNA: TGCGCCAGCAGCTTTAGCGGGGTGTCGGAGACCCAGTACTTC

clone size: once
V gene: TRBV5-4
J gene: TRBJ2-1
D gene: TRBD2
CDR3 protein: CASRYNPGLADNEQFF
CDR3 DNA: TGTGCCAGCAGGTATAACCCGGGACTAGCGGACAATGAGCAGTTCTTC

clone size: -
V gene: TRBV5-6
J gene: TRBJ2-2
D gene: -
CDR3 protein: CASNPRGWYTGELFF
CDR3 DNA: TGTGCCAGCAACCCTAGGGGATGGTACACCGGGGAGCTGTTTTTT

clone size: -
V gene: TRBV19
J gene: TRBJ1-3
D gene: -
CDR3 protein: CASSNGQYSGNTIYF
CDR3 DNA: TGTGCCAGTAGTAACGGACAGTACTCTGGAAACACCATATATTTT

clone size: few
V gene: TRBV12-5
J gene: TRBJ2-7
D gene: TRBD1
CDR3 protein: CASGRDRGYEQYF
CDR3 DNA: TGTGCTAGTGGCCGGGACAGGGGCTACGAGCAGTACTTC

clone size: once
V gene: TRBV18
J gene: TRBJ2-2
D gene: -
CDR3 protein: CASSPPAGTGELFF
CDR3 DNA: TGTGCCAGCTCACCACCGGCTGGCACCGGGGAGCTGTTTTTT

clone size: medium-sized
V gene: TRBV20-1
J gene: TRBJ1-1
D gene: TRBD1
CDR3 protein: CSVPGDRAAFF
CDR3 DNA: TGCAGTGTCCCGGGGGACAGGGCAGCTTTCTTT

clone size: -
V gene: TRBV14
J gene: TRBJ1-1
D gene: TRBD1
CDR3 protein: CASSQFTGTDLGGAFF
CDR3 DNA: TGTGCCAGCAGCCAATTCACGGGGACAGACCTTGGAGGAGCTTTCTTT

clone size: -
V gene: TRBV28
J gene: TRBJ2-5
D gene: TRBD2
CDR3 protein: CASSLSGRGETQYF
CDR3 DNA: TGTGCCAGCAGTCTTAGCGGGAGAGGGGAGACCCAGTACTTC

clone size: -
V gene: TRBV19
J gene: TRBJ2-1
D gene: -
CDR3 protein: CASSIGQGSYNEQFF
CDR3 DNA: TGTGCCAGTAGTATAGGTCAGGGTTCCTACAATGAGCAGTTCTTC

clone size: -
V gene: TRBV28
J gene: TRBJ2-3
D gene: -
CDR3 protein: CASSIAGAGGTDTQYF
CDR3 DNA: TGTGCCAGCAGTATCGCGGGGGCCGGGGGCACAGATACGCAGTATTTT

clone size: -
V gene: TRBV5-4
J gene: TRBJ1-4
D gene: -
CDR3 protein: CASSLEGGANEKLFF
CDR3 DNA: TGTGCCAGCAGCTTGGAAGGGGGAGCTAATGAAAAACTGTTTTTT

clone size: once
V gene: TRBV5-4
J gene: TRBJ2-3
D gene: TRBD1
CDR3 protein: CASSSGTARNTDTQYF
CDR3 DNA: TGTGCCAGCAGCTCGGGGACAGCCCGAAACACAGATACGCAGTATTTT

clone size: few
V gene: TRBV30
J gene: TRBJ1-1
D gene: -
CDR3 protein: CAWRGSPAGTEAFF
CDR3 DNA: TGTGCCTGGAGGGGATCTCCCGCGGGCACTGAAGCTTTCTTT

clone size: -
V gene: TRBV10-1
J gene: TRBJ2-1
D gene: -
CDR3 protein: CASSESPTHSYNEQFF
CDR3 DNA: TGCGCCAGCAGTGAGTCACCTACCCATTCCTACAATGAGCAGTTCTTC

clone size: -
V gene: TRBV7-9
J gene: TRBJ1-1
D gene: TRBD1
CDR3 protein: CASSPGTGVGTEAFF
CDR3 DNA: TGTGCCAGCAGCCCTGGGACAGGGGTGGGCACTGAAGCTTTCTTT

clone size: -
V gene: TRBV7-2
J gene: TRBJ1-4
D gene: -
CDR3 protein: CASSLGAGVNEKLFF
CDR3 DNA: TGTGCCAGCAGCTTAGGGGCAGGGGTGAATGAAAAACTGTTTTTT

clone size: -
V gene: TRBV5-6
J gene: TRBJ2-1
D gene: -
CDR3 protein: CASSLTGAYNEQFF
CDR3 DNA: TGTGCCAGCAGCTTGACTGGAGCCTACAATGAGCAGTTCTTC

clone size: -
V gene: TRBV9
J gene: TRBJ1-6
D gene: -
CDR3 protein: CASSVGSSPLHF
CDR3 DNA: TGTGCCAGCAGCGTAGGGAGTTCACCCCTCCACTTT